This T cell receptor (beta chain) derives from a study of T cells in localized non-small cell lung cancer. Libraries were prepared by immunoSEQ multiplex PCR; TCRdb keeps only in-frame clonotypes and omits some of them. This sample has around 26,000 clones, with around 85% found just once. Points on this clone: The antigen is undetermined.

Broader study findings: Adjacent lung tissue had a median about 52 of the top 100 clones found in the tumor.

The V gene's germline CDR1 is LNHDA and CDR2 SQIVND (reference sequence). The V and J ends lost 7 bases and 4 bases respectively, with 13 bases between them. The CDR3 loop spans 13 amino acids. The TCR was taken from a man between 40 and 70 years old with stage III squamous cell lung carcinoma. J is TRBJ2-5 and V is TRBV19; D remains unclear. Sequenced material: peripheral blood, taken before any cancer treatment. CDR3 nucleotides: TGTGCCAGTAACCCGGCCTGGGGAGAGACCCAGTACTTC. This translates into CASNPAWGETQYF.